A selection of T cell receptor beta chains follows, all from one sample in a study of T cell repertoires in cytomegalovirus infection. Via MiXCR, TCRdb re-called the reads, giving one row per CDR3 protein. Of 450,000 to 650,000 distinct CDR3 sequences listed, around 27% are singletons. The sample consisted of PBMCs. These receptors were taken from a human donor in good health (CMV status not recorded). Some clones in this sample may be carry-over from other donors' samples. The CDR3 runs from the conserved cysteine through the conserved F or W. The D gene is left open where the match is weak. Clone sizes are given selectively: once, few, many, or a class where the clone is expanded.

TRBD2	TRBV6-1	few	TRBJ2-2	CASSEGWLAVTGELFF	TGTGCCAGCAGTGAAGGGTGGCTAGCGGTCACCGGGGAGCTGTTTTTT
.	TRBV7-9	few	TRBJ1-6	CASSSGADDSPLHF	TGTGCCAGCAGCTCAGGGGCTGATGATTCACCCCTCCACTTT
TRBD2	TRBV6-1	many	TRBJ2-1	CASRIAGFSYNEQFF	TGTGCCAGCAGGATAGCGGGATTCTCCTACAATGAGCAGTTCTTC
TRBD2	TRBV5-1	.	TRBJ2-1	CASSFGLADNEQFF	TGCGCCAGCAGCTTTGGCCTAGCGGACAATGAGCAGTTCTTC
TRBD1	TRBV12-5	.	TRBJ2-2	CASGGTVGPGELFF	TGTGCTAGTGGTGGGACAGTAGGACCCGGGGAGCTGTTTTTT
.	TRBV11-3	.	TRBJ2-5	CASSFIGKETQYF	TGTGCCAGCAGCTTTATTGGGAAAGAGACCCAGTACTTC
.	TRBV15	.	TRBJ2-3	CATSRPGPQDTQYF	TGTGCCACCAGCAGACCGGGGCCACAAGATACGCAGTATTTT
.	TRBV6-6	.	TRBJ1-2	CASSNTTGYYGYTF	TGTGCCAGCAGTAATACGACAGGATACTATGGCTACACCTTC
.	TRBV7-2	.	TRBJ1-1	CASSFRGVNTEAFF	TGTGCCAGCAGCTTTCGAGGCGTTAACACTGAAGCTTTCTTT
.	TRBV7-9	few	TRBJ1-4	CASSQVRQGRATNEKLFF	TGTGCCAGCAGCCAGGTTCGGCAGGGCCGGGCAACTAATGAAAAACTGTTTTTT
.	TRBV5-4	.	TRBJ2-1	CASSLEGVNEQFF	TGTGCCAGCAGCTTGGAAGGGGTTAATGAGCAGTTCTTC
.	TRBV7-9	few	TRBJ1-6	CASSLSGQGHSPLHF	TGTGCCAGCAGCTTAAGTGGGCAGGGTCATTCACCCCTCCACTTT
TRBD2	TRBV7-9	many	TRBJ2-5	CASSRTSGAIETQYF	TGTGCCAGCAGCCGGACTAGCGGGGCGATAGAGACCCAGTACTTC
.	TRBV12-3/TRBV12-4	few	TRBJ2-3	CASATDTQYF	TGTGCCTCAGCTACGGATACGCAGTATTTT
.	TRBV25-1	.	TRBJ2-7	CASSEPGGANYEQYF	TGTGCCAGCAGTGAACCCGGCGGGGCTAACTACGAGCAGTACTTC
.	TRBV15	.	TRBJ1-1	CATSREDGTEAFF	TGTGCCACCAGCAGAGAAGATGGGACTGAAGCTTTCTTT
.	TRBV4-1	many	TRBJ1-1	CASRDLNTEAFF	TGCGCCAGCAGGGACCTGAACACTGAAGCTTTCTTT
.	TRBV5-6	few	TRBJ2-7	CASTQGFYEQYF	TGTGCCAGCACGCAGGGATTCTACGAGCAGTACTTC
.	TRBV7-2	many	TRBJ1-4	CASSLVGRHGLFF	TGTGCCAGCAGCTTAGTTGGCAGGCATGGACTGTTTTTT
.	TRBV7-2	.	TRBJ2-1	CASSLAQGYNEQFF	TGTGCCAGCAGCTTAGCACAGGGTTACAATGAGCAGTTCTTC
.	TRBV7-6	.	TRBJ2-7	CASSPRPRGTTVEQYF	TGTGCCAGCAGCCCTCGCCCGAGGGGGACGACGGTCGAGCAGTACTTC
TRBD2	TRBV20-1	.	TRBJ2-5	CSASRASGSKEAQYF	TGCAGTGCTAGTAGGGCTAGCGGGAGTAAAGAGGCCCAGTACTTC
TRBD1	TRBV20-1	.	TRBJ1-5	CSARDHRGQTQPQHF	TGCAGTGCTAGAGACCACAGGGGACAGACTCAGCCCCAGCATTTT
.	TRBV6-6	.	TRBJ2-7	CASMGTAPYEQYF	TGTGCCAGCATGGGGACCGCACCCTACGAGCAGTACTTC
TRBD1	TRBV2	once	TRBJ2-7	CASSDPDRGPSSYEQYF	TGTGCCAGCAGTGACCCCGACAGGGGGCCTAGCTCCTACGAGCAGTACTTC
.	TRBV27	.	TRBJ1-2	CASSFRGGLYTF	TGTGCCAGCAGTTTTCGGGGTGGTCTCTACACCTTC
.	TRBV28	.	TRBJ2-1	CASSTAAYNEQFF	TGTGCCAGCAGTACTGCAGCCTACAATGAGCAGTTCTTC
TRBD1	TRBV30	.	TRBJ2-6	CAWARDRGLAGANVLTF	TGTGCCTGGGCCCGGGACAGGGGTTTAGCAGGGGCCAACGTCCTGACTTTC